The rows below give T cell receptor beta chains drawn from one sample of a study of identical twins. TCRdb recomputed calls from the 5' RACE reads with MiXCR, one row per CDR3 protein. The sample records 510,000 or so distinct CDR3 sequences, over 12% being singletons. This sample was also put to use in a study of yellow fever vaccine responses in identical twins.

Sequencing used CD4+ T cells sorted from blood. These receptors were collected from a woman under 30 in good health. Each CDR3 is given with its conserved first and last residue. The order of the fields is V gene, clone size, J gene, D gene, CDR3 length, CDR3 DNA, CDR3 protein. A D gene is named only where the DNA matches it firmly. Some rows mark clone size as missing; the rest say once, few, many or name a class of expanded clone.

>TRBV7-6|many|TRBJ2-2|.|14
TGTGCCAGCAGGGGTCTACCGAACACCGGGGAGCTGTTTTTT
CASRGLPNTGELFF
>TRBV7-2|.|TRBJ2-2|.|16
TGTGCCAGCAGCCAGCGCATCCAGGGGAACACCGGGGAGCTGTTTTTT
CASSQRIQGNTGELFF
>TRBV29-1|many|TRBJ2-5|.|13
TGCAGCGTTGCTTTGGGAATTGGAGAGACCCAGTACTTC
CSVALGIGETQYF
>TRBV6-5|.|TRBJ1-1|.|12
TGTGCCAGCAGTTCACAGGGTTCAGTGGCTTTCTTT
CASSSQGSVAFF
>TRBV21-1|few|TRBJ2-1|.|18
TGTGCCAGCAGCATACCCTCTATCGCGCCCTTAGCCTACAATGAGCAGTTCTTC
CASSIPSIAPLAYNEQFF
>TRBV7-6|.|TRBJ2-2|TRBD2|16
TGTGCCAGCAGCACAACTAGCGGGATAGGTACCGGGGAGCTGTTTTTT
CASSTTSGIGTGELFF
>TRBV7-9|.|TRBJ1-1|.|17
TGTGCCAGCAGCTTAGCGAACAGTGGACCCATGAACACTGAAGCTTTCTTT
CASSLANSGPMNTEAFF
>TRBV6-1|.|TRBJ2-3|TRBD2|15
TGTGCCAGCAGCGAAAGGGCGGGGGGTACAGATACGCAGTATTTT
CASSERAGGTDTQYF
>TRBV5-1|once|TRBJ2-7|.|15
TGCGCCAGCAGCTTAGAGGAGCGGACATACTACGAGCAGTACTTC
CASSLEERTYYEQYF
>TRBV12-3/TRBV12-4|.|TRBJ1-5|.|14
TGTGCCAGCAGTTTTGGGGGAGGAGGACAGCCCCAGCATTTT
CASSFGGGGQPQHF
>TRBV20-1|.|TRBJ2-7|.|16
TGCAGTGATGCGGGACACTCCCCAGTGGACGCCTACGAGCAGTACTTC
CSDAGHSPVDAYEQYF
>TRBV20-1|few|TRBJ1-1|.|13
TGCAGTGCTAGACGTTTAATAAACACTGAAGCTTTCTTT
CSARRLINTEAFF
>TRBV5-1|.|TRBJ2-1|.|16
TGCGCCAGCAGCTCCCAGGGCAGCCTGGCACACAATGAGCAGTTCTTC
CASSSQGSLAHNEQFF
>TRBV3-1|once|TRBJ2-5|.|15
TGTGCCAGCAGCCGGCGACGGGGACCCCAAGAGACCCAGTACTTC
CASSRRRGPQETQYF
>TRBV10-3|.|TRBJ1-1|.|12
TGTGCCATCAATTCTAGAGACACTGAAGCTTTCTTT
CAINSRDTEAFF
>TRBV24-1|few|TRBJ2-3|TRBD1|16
TGTGCCACCAGTGACCCCCGGAACAGGGGGATGTATACGCAGTATTTT
CATSDPRNRGMYTQYF
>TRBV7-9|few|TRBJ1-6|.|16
TGTGCCAGCAGCTTATCCCCGACAGCGAAAAATTCACCCCTCCACTTT
CASSLSPTAKNSPLHF
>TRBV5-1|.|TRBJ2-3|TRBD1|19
TGCGCCAGCAGCTGGGGCGGCAGGGGGAGAACCCTTCACACAGATACGCAGTATTTT
CASSWGGRGRTLHTDTQYF
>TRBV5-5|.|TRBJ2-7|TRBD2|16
TGTGCCAGCAGCTTTACGGGGACTAGCGGGAGTTCCGAGCAGTACTTC
CASSFTGTSGSSEQYF
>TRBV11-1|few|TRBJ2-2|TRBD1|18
TGTGCCAGCAGCTCCGACCCGGGACAGCACGCGAACACCGGGGAGCTGTTTTTT
CASSSDPGQHANTGELFF
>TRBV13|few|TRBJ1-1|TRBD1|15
TGTGCCAGCAGCTTACCGGGACAGATGAACACTGAAGCTTTCTTT
CASSLPGQMNTEAFF
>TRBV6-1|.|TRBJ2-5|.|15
TGTGCCAGCAGTGAAGCGATTTCTAGTCGCGAGACCCAGTACTTC
CASSEAISSRETQYF
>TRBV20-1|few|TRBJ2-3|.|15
TGCAGTGCTAGATCTCCGGGGCGCTACACAGATACGCAGTATTTT
CSARSPGRYTDTQYF
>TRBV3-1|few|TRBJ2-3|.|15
TGTGCCAGCAGCCGGGGGGTAGAAAGCACAGATACGCAGTATTTT
CASSRGVESTDTQYF
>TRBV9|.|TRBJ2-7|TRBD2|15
TGTGCCAGCAGCGACGGACTAGCGGGAGACTACGAGCAGTACTTC
CASSDGLAGDYEQYF
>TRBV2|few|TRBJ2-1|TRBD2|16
TGTGCCAGCAGCCTCCCTCACTGGACTAGCGGGAATGAGCAGTTCTTC
CASSLPHWTSGNEQFF
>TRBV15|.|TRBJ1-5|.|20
TGTGCCACCAGCTCACGGACCCAAGACCGAGACAGGTACGACAATCAGCCCCAGCATTTT
CATSSRTQDRDRYDNQPQHF
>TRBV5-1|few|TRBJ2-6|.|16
TGCGCCAGCAGCTTGGGGGGTGGCGCGGGGGCCAACGTCCTGACTTTC
CASSLGGGAGANVLTF
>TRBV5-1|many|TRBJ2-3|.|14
TGCGCCAGCAGCTCAGATAGGGGAACAGATACGCAGTATTTT
CASSSDRGTDTQYF
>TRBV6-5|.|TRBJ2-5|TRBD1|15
TGTGCCAGCAGTTACGGGATGACAGGGTTGGAGACCCAGTACTTC
CASSYGMTGLETQYF
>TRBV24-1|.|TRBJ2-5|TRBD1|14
TGTGCCACCAGTGACAAGACAGGGTACGAGACCCAGTACTTC
CATSDKTGYETQYF
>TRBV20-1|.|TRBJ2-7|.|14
TGCAGTGCTAGCAATTTAAGGGTGTCCTACGAGCAGTACTTC
CSASNLRVSYEQYF
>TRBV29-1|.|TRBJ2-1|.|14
TGCAGCGCCTTCGACGCGGGCTCCTACAATGAGCAGTTCTTC
CSAFDAGSYNEQFF
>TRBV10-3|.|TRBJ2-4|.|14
TGTGCCATCAGTGAGACGGGGGACCAAAACATTCAGTACTTC
CAISETGDQNIQYF
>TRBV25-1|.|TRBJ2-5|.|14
TGTGCCAGCAGTGAAGCGGGCAACCAAGAGACCCAGTACTTC
CASSEAGNQETQYF
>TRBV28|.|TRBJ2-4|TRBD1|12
TGTGCCAGCAGCAGAAGACAGGGCATGAAGTACTTC
CASSRRQGMKYF
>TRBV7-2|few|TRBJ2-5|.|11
TGTGTTCTTTGGCGGGAAGAGACCCAGTACTTC
CVLWREETQYF
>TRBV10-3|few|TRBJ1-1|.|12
TGTGCCATCAGTGAGTCAAGATTTGAAGCTTTCTTT
CAISESRFEAFF
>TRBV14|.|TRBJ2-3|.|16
TGTGCCAGCAGCCAAGTCCGCTTGACTAGCACAGATACGCAGTATTTT
CASSQVRLTSTDTQYF
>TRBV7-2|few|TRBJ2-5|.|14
TGTGCCAGCAGCCCTAACGGACAGAAAGAGACCCAGTACTTC
CASSPNGQKETQYF
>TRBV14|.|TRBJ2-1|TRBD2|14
TGTGCCAGCAGCCAAGTTGTTAGCGGGAGCAAGCAGTTCTTC
CASSQVVSGSKQFF